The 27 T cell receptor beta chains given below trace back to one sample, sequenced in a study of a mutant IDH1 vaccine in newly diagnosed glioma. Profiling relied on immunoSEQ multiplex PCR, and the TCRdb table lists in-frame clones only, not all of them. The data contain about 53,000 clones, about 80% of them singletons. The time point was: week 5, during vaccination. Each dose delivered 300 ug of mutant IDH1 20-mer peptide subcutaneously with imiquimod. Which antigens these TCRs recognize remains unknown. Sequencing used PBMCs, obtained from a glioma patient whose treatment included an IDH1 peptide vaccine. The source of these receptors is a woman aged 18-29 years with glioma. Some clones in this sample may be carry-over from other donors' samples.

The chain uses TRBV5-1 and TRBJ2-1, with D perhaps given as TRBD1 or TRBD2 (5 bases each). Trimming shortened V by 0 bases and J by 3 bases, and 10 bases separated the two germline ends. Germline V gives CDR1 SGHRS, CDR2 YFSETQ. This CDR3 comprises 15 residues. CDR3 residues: CASSLVGDLYNEQFF. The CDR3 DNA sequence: TGCGCCAGCAGCTTGGTGGGGGATCTCTACAATGAGCAGTTCTTC.

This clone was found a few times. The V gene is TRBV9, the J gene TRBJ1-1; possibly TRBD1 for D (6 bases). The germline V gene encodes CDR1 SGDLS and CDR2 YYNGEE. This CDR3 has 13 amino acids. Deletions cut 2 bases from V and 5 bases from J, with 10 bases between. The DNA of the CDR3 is TGTGCCAGCAGCGTCGGGGGGGCGACTGAAGCTTTCTTT. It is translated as CASSVGGATEAFF.

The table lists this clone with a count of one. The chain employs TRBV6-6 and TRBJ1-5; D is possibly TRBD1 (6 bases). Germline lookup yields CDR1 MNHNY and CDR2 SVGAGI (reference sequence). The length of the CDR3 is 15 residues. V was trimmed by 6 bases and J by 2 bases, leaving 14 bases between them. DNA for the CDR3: TGTGCCAGCAGATCTAGGGGGTCGGGCAATCAGCCCCAGCATTTT. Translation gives CASRSRGSGNQPQHF.

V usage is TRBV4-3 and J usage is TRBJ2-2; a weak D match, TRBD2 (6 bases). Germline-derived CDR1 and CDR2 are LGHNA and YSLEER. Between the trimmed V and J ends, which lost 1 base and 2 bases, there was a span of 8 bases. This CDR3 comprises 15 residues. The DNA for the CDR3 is TGCGCCAGCAGCCAAGGACTAGTAAACACCGGGGAGCTGTTTTTT. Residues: CASSQGLVNTGELFF.

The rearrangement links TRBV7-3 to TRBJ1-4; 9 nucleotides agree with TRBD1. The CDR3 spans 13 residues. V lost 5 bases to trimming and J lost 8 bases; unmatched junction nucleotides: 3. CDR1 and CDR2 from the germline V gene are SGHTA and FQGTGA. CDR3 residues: CASSHGQGEKLFF. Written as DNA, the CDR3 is TGTGCCAGCAGCCACGGACAGGGGGAAAAACTGTTTTTT.

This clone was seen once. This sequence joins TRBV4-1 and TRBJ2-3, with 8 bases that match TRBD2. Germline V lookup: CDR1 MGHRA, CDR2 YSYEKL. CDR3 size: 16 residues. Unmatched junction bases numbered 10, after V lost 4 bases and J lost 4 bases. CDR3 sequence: CASSPREGYPSDTQYF. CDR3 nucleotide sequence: TGCGCCAGCAGCCCCCGGGAGGGTTACCCCTCAGATACGCAGTATTTT.

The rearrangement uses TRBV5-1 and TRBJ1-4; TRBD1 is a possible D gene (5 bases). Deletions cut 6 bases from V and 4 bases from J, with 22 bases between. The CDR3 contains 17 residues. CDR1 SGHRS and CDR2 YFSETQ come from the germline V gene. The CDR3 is CASTYGDPLPFNEKLFF. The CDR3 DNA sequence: TGCGCCAGCACTTACGGGGACCCCTTACCCTTTAATGAAAAACTGTTTTTT. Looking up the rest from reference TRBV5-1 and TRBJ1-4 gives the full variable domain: KAGVTQTPRYLIKTRGQQVTLSCSPISGHRSVSWYQQTPGQGLQFLFEYFSETQRNKGNFPGRFSGRQFSNSRSEMNVSTLELGDSALYLCASTYGDPLPFNEKLFFGSGTQLSVL.

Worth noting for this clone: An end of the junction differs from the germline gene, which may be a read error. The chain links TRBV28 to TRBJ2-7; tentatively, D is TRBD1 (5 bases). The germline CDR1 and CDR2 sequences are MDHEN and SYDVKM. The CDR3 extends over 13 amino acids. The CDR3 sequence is CASSLTGSHEQYF. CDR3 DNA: TGTGCCAGCAGTTTAACAGGCTCCCACGAGCAGTACTTC.

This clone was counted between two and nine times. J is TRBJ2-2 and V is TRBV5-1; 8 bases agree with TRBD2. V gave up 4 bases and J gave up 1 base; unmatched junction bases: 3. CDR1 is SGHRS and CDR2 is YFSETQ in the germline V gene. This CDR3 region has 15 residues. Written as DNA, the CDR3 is TGCGCCAGCAGCCGACTAGCGAGGAACACCGGGGAGCTGTTTTTT. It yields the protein CASSRLARNTGELFF.

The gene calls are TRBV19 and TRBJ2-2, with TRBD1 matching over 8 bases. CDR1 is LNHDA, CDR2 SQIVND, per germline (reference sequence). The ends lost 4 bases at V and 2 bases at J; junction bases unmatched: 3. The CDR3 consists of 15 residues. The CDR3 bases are TGTGCCAGTAGTAGGGACAGGACCAACACCGGGGAGCTGTTTTTT. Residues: CASSRDRTNTGELFF.

This CDR3 reads CASSISSGNYGYTF. CDR3 sequence (DNA): TGTGCCAGTAGTATTTCTAGCGGGAACTATGGCTACACCTTC. The rearrangement uses TRBV19 and TRBJ1-2; D ambiguous. V was pared by 3 bases and J by 2 bases, with 10 bases between. The germline gives CDR1 LNHDA, CDR2 SQIVND (reference sequence). The CDR3 runs to 14 residues.

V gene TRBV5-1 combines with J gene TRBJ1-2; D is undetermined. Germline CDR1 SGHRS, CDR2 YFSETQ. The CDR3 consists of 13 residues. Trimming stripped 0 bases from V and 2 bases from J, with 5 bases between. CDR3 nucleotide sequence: TGCGCCAGCAGCTTGGAAGGGAACTATGGCTACACCTTC. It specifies CASSLEGNYGYTF.

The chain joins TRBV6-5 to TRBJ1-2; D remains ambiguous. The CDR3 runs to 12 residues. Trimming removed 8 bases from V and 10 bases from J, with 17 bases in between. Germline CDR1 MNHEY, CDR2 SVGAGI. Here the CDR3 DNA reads TGTGCCAGCCGAGGTTCACGGACCTTCTACACCTTC. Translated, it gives CASRGSRTFYTF.

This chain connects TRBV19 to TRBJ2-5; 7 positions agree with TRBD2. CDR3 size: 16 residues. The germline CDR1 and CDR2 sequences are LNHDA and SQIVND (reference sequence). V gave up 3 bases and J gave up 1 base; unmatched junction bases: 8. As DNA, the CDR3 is TGTGCCAGTAGTATTTTAAGCGGGGCCTTCCAAGAGACCCAGTACTTC. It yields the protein CASSILSGAFQETQYF.

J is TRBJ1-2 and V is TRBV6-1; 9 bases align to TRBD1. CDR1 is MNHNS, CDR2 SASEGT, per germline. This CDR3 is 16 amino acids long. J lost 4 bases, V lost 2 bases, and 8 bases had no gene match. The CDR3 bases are TGTGCCAGCAGTGAACCCAGGGACAGGGAAGCCTATGGCTACACCTTC. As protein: CASSEPRDREAYGYTF.

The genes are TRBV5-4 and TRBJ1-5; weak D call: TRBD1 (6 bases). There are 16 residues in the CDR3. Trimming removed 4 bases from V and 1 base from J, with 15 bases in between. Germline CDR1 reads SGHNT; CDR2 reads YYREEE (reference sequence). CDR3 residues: CASSRGGPKSNQPQHF. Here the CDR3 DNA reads TGTGCCAGCAGCCGAGGGGGACCCAAGAGCAATCAGCCCCAGCATTTT.

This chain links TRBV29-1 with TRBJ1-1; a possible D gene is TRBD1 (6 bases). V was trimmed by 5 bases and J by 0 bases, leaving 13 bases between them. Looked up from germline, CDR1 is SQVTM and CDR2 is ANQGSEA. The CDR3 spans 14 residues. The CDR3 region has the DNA TGCAGCGTTACGGGACACCTCATGAACACTGAAGCTTTCTTT. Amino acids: CSVTGHLMNTEAFF.

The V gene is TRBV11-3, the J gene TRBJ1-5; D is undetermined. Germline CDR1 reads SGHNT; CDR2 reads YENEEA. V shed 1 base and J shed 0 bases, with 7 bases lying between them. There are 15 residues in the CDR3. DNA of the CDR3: TGTGCCAGCAGCTTAGCCCGGTATAGCAATCAGCCCCAGCATTTT. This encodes CASSLARYSNQPQHF.

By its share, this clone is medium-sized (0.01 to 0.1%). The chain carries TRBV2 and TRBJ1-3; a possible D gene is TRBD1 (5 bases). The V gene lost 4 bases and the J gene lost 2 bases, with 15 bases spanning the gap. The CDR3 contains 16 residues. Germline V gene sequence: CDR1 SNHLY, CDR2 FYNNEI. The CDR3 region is CASSAQGPGAGNTIYF. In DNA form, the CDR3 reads TGTGCCAGCAGTGCCCAGGGACCCGGGGCTGGAAACACCATATATTTT. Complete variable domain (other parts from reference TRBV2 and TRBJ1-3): EPEVTQTPSHQVTQMGQEVILRCVPISNHLYFYWYRQILGQKVEFLVSFYNNEISEKSEIFDDQFSVERPDGSNFTLKIRSTKLEDSAMYFCASSAQGPGAGNTIYFGEGSWLTVV.

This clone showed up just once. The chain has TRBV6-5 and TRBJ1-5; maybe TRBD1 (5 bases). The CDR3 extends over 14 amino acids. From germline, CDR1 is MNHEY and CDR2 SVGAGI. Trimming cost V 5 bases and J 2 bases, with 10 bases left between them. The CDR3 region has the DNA TGTGCCAGCAGTACGGGCAGGGGCAATCAGCCCCAGCATTTT. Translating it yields CASSTGRGNQPQHF.

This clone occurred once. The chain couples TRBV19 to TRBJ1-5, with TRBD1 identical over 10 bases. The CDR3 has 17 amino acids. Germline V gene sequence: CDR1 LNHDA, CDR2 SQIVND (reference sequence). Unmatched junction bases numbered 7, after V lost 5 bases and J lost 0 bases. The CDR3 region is CASSARDRGDSNQPQHF. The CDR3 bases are TGTGCCAGTAGTGCCCGGGACAGGGGCGATAGCAATCAGCCCCAGCATTTT.

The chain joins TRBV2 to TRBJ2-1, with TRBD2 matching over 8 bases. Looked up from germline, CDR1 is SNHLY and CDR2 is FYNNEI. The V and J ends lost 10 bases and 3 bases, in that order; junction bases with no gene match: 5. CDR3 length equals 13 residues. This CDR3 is CATSGTSYNEQFF. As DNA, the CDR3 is TGTGCCACCTCCGGGACTAGCTACAATGAGCAGTTCTTC.

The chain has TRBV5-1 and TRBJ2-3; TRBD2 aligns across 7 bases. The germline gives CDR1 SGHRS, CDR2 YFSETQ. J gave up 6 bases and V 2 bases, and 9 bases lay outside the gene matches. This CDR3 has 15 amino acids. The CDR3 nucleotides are TGCGCCAGCAGCTTAAGGGCGGGAGCGGTTGATACGCAGTATTTT. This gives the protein CASSLRAGAVDTQYF.

CDR3 protein: CASSVDVARNTGELFF. The CDR3 DNA follows: TGTGCCAGCAGCGTAGATGTCGCGAGGAACACCGGGGAGCTGTTTTTT. The V gene is TRBV9, the J gene TRBJ2-2; no definite D call. V lost 0 bases and J lost 1, with 10 bases in between. CDR1 is SGDLS, CDR2 YYNGEE, per germline. The CDR3 extends over 16 amino acids.

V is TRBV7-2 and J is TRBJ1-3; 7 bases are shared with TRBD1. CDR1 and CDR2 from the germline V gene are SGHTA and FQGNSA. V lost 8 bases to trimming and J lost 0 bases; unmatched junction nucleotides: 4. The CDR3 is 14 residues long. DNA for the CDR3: TGTGCCAGCGGACAGGCGCACTCTGGAAACACCATATATTTT. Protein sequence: CASGQAHSGNTIYF. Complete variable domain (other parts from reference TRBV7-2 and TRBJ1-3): GAGVSQSPSNKVTEKGKDVELRCDPISGHTALYWYRQSLGQGLEFLIYFQGNSAPDKSGLPSDRFSAERTGGSVSTLTIQRTQQEDSAVYLCASGQAHSGNTIYFGEGSWLTVV.

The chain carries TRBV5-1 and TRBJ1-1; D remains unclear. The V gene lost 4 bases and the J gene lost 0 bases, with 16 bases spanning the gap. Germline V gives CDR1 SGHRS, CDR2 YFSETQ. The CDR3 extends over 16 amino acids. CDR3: CASSSLRGGMNTEAFF. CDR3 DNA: TGCGCCAGCAGCAGCCTGCGCGGAGGTATGAACACTGAAGCTTTCTTT.

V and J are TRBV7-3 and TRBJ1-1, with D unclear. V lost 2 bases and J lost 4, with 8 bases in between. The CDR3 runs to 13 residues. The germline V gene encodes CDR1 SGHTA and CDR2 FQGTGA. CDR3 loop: CASSLGWGTEAFF. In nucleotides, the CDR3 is TGTGCCAGCAGCTTAGGTTGGGGCACTGAAGCTTTCTTT.